A single T cell receptor beta chain is shown here with its context. In the source study's methods: Counts of nucleated cells, estimated from reference gene primer amplification, were obtained. Profiled with immunoSEQ multiplex PCR; TCRdb holds only in-frame clones, not every one. The V and J calls and clone size are taken from that table; D and trimming were inferred from the DNA. The sample carries some 100,000 clones, 70% to 85% recorded once. These data originate in a study of blood T cell repertoires in COVID-19. Study as a whole: The origin of the acute and convalescent COVID-19 samples was the United States, Italy and Spain. T cells, B-cell-depleted T cells, or PBMCs supplied cDNA or gDNA.

Material for sequencing was peripheral blood. The TCR originated in a man aged 45-65 years with acute or convalescent COVID-19.

In DNA form, the CDR3 reads TGCGCCAGCAGCAACTTCGAGTTCGGGACAGGGGCTGAGCGTTCACCCCTCCACTTT. As protein: CASSNFEFGTGAERSPLHF. This chain connects TRBV4-1 to TRBJ1-6; the match to TRBD1 covers 10 bases. Germline lookup yields CDR1 MGHRA and CDR2 YSYEKL. The CDR3 has 19 residues. Trimming cost V 5 bases and J 9 bases; bases outside gene matches: 19.